The 25 T cell receptor beta chains in this list originate from one sample, sequenced in a study of T cells after yellow fever vaccination. One entry per CDR3 protein, called by TCRdb with MiXCR from the 5' RACE reads. Of about 550,000 distinct CDR3 sequences listed, 15% to 20% are singletons. The sequencing used PBMCs, collected 15 days after the yellow fever booster vaccination. These receptors were taken from a man aged 25-40 years who received the YFV17D yellow fever vaccine.

Notes on this clonotype: The CDR3 ends on some other residue instead of the conserved phenylalanine or tryptophan, so this is likely a read error. The V and J genes are TRBV7-9 and TRBJ2-1, with D possibly being TRBD2 (5 bases). V was cut by 1 base and J by 10 bases, with 14 bases left in between. The CDR3 contains 14 residues. Germline assignment: CDR1 SEHNR and CDR2 FQNEAQ (reference sequence). CDR3 nucleotides: TGTGCCAGCAGCTTAGTGCCGGAGGCTGACGAGCAGTTCCTC. Its protein product is CASSLVPEADEQFL.

The J gene is TRBJ2-7, the V gene TRBV7-8; D is possibly TRBD1 (6 bases). Trimming stripped 0 bases from V and 1 base from J, with 10 bases between. The CDR3 has 15 amino acids. The germline gives CDR1 SGHVS, CDR2 FQNEAQ. DNA of the CDR3: TGTGCCAGCAGCTTAGCAGACAGGAGATCCTACGAGCAGTACTTC. This gives the protein CASSLADRRSYEQYF.

This clonotype showed up just a few times. At one boundary the junction diverges from the germline segment, which might be a read error. J is TRBJ2-7 and V is TRBV7-2; 10 bases agree with TRBD1. CDR1 is SGHTA and CDR2 is FQGNSA in the germline V gene. This CDR3 has 15 amino acids. CDR3 in DNA: TGTGCCAGCAGCGTAGCCGGGACAGGGGATTACGAGCAGTACTTC. Translated, it gives CASSVAGTGDYEQYF.

This clonotype was seen a few times. The CDR3, as DNA: TGCAGTGCCCCCCGGGGGTGGGACGAGCAGTACTTC. Translation gives CSAPRGWDEQYF. The chain employs TRBV20-1 and TRBJ2-7, with D possibly being TRBD2 (6 bases). Germline values: CDR1 DFQATT, CDR2 SNEGSKA (reference sequence). The V end was cut by 6 bases, the J end by 5 bases, with 14 bases between. This CDR3 is built from 12 residues.

This clonotype was picked up a small number of times. The chain recombines TRBV28 with TRBJ2-5; TRBD2 matches at 9 bases. Per germline, CDR1 MDHEN and CDR2 SYDVKM. The length of the CDR3 is 14 residues. Unmatched junction bases numbered 8, after V lost 7 bases and J lost 5 bases. CDR3 sequence reads: CASKASGTTETQYF. CDR3 nucleotides: TGTGCCAGCAAGGCTAGCGGGACTACGGAGACCCAGTACTTC. Full variable domain (outside the CDR3, taken from reference TRBV28 and TRBJ2-5): DVKVTQSSRYLVKRTGEKVFLECVQDMDHENMFWYRQDPGLGLRLIYFSYDVKMKEKGDIPEGYSVSREKKERFSLILESASTNQTSMYLCASKASGTTETQYFGPGTRLLVL.

The chain carries TRBV11-2 and TRBJ2-3; possibly TRBD2 for D (5 bases). CDR1 and CDR2 (germline): SGHAT, FQNNGV. The CDR3 length is 18 residues. The V gene lost 0 bases and the J gene lost 3 bases, with 19 bases spanning the gap. For the CDR3, the DNA is TGTGCCAGCAGCTTAGAGTCGAGTGGGAGCAGTGTAACAGATACGCAGTATTTT. Encoded protein: CASSLESSGSSVTDTQYF.

This clonotype was seen only a few times. The chain combines TRBV7-2 with TRBJ1-5, with D possibly TRBD1 on 5 matching bases. CDR1 and CDR2 (germline): SGHTA, FQGNSA. Trimming took 6 bases from V and 7 from J, leaving 19 bases between them. The length of the CDR3 is 15 residues. The DNA of the CDR3 is TGTGCCAGCAGATCCGGGACGCTGGATTCACAGCCCCAGCATTTT. Its protein product is CASRSGTLDSQPQHF.

The chain links TRBV7-2 to TRBJ2-7; 8 bases fit TRBD1. The CDR3 is 14 amino acids. Germline V CDR1 and CDR2: SGHTA, FQGNSA. The ends lost 5 bases at V and 3 bases at J; junction bases unmatched: 6. This chain's CDR3 is CASSQGAGGYEQYF. CDR3 nucleotide sequence: TGTGCCAGCAGCCAGGGGGCAGGGGGCTACGAGCAGTACTTC.

This clonotype was seen more than once but under ten times. The rearrangement uses TRBV9 and TRBJ2-4; maybe TRBD1 (6 bases). Trimming took off 3 bases at V and 8 bases at J, with 21 bases between the two ends. The germline V gene encodes CDR1 SGDLS and CDR2 YYNGEE. The CDR3 covers 16 residues. CDR3 protein: CASSARGGKGLDIQYF. The CDR3 nucleotides read TGTGCCAGCAGCGCCAGGGGTGGAAAGGGTTTAGACATTCAGTACTTC.

This clonotype was observed a handful of times. V gene TRBV27 combines with J gene TRBJ2-7; D is perhaps TRBD1 or TRBD2 (6 bases each). The germline V gene has CDR1 MNHEY and CDR2 SMNVEV (reference sequence). V lost 6 bases and J lost 6, with 18 bases in between. The CDR3 has 14 residues. CDR3 nucleotides: TGTGCCAGCAGCTGGGGGGCGGGGAACAGCGAGCAGTACTTC. As protein: CASSWGAGNSEQYF.

The chain recombines TRBV7-2 with TRBJ1-2; D unclear. The CDR3 contains 15 residues. The V gene lost 0 bases and the J gene lost 8 bases, with 16 bases spanning the gap. The germline V gene has CDR1 SGHTA and CDR2 FQGNSA. CDR3 in amino acids: CASSLAMITERGYTF. The CDR3 DNA follows: TGTGCCAGCAGCTTAGCGATGATTACAGAGAGGGGCTACACCTTC. Together with reference TRBV7-2 and TRBJ1-2, the CDR3 gives the full variable domain: GAGVSQSPSNKVTEKGKDVELRCDPISGHTALYWYRQSLGQGLEFLIYFQGNSAPDKSGLPSDRFSAERTGGSVSTLTIQRTQQEDSAVYLCASSLAMITERGYTFGSGTRLTVV.

The chain recombines TRBV25-1 with TRBJ2-5, with unresolved D. The ends were cut back, 7 bases at V and 1 base at J, with 4 bases in the middle. The CDR3 consists of 11 residues. Germline V lookup: CDR1 MGHDK, CDR2 SYGVNS. CDR3 sequence reads: CASMAQETQYF. The DNA for the CDR3 is TGTGCCAGCATGGCCCAAGAGACCCAGTACTTC.

This clonotype was seen more than once but under ten times. The chain carries TRBV29-1 and TRBJ2-7, with 10 positions matching TRBD2. Trimming removed 4 bases from V and 4 bases from J; junction bases left unmatched: 1. The CDR3 has 12 amino acids. In germline, CDR1 is SQVTM, CDR2 ANQGSEA. The CDR3 DNA reads as TGCAGCGTTGTAGCGGGAGGATACGAGCAGTACTTC. It yields the protein CSVVAGGYEQYF.

The chain has TRBV7-2 and TRBJ2-7; 9 bases are a match to TRBD1. The CDR3 has 14 residues. Trimming took 5 bases from V and 5 from J; bases not matched to a gene: 7. Germline V gives CDR1 SGHTA, CDR2 FQGNSA. CDR3 nucleotides: TGTGCCAGCAGCCAAGGACAGGGGAGCAACGAGCAGTACTTC. It specifies CASSQGQGSNEQYF. The full variable domain, completed using reference TRBV7-2 and TRBJ2-7, is GAGVSQSPSNKVTEKGKDVELRCDPISGHTALYWYRQSLGQGLEFLIYFQGNSAPDKSGLPSDRFSAERTGGSVSTLTIQRTQQEDSAVYLCASSQGQGSNEQYFGPGTRLTVT.

This clonotype has just a few counts. This chain uses TRBV7-2 with TRBJ2-1, with D hard to call. With 2 bases removed from V and 3 bases from J, the gap between germline ends came to 5 bases. CDR1 and CDR2 from the germline V gene are SGHTA and FQGNSA. This CDR3 spans 13 amino acids. The CDR3 spells CASSLTNYNEQFF. The CDR3 coding sequence is TGTGCCAGCAGCTTAACTAACTACAATGAGCAGTTCTTC.

This clonotype was observed many times. The genes are TRBV27 and TRBJ2-3; TRBD2 aligns across 7 bases. The CDR3 has 14 residues. V lost 3 bases to trimming and J lost 5 bases; unmatched junction nucleotides: 5. Germline V gene sequence: CDR1 MNHEY, CDR2 SMNVEV (reference sequence). CDR3 coding DNA: TGTGCCAGCAGTTTCGAAGGCGGGGGAGATACGCAGTATTTT. The encoded protein is CASSFEGGGDTQYF.

This clonotype was picked up a small number of times. The chain recombines TRBV5-1 with TRBJ2-2; a possible D gene is TRBD1 (7 bases). Trimming removed 0 bases from V and 3 bases from J, with 9 bases in between. This CDR3 has 15 residues. Germline V gene lookup returns CDR1 SGHRS and CDR2 YFSETQ. The CDR3 sequence: CASSLARGDTGELFF. The DNA of the CDR3 is TGCGCCAGCAGCTTGGCCAGGGGGGACACCGGGGAGCTGTTTTTT.

Ten or more counts support this clonotype. The gene calls are TRBV7-2 and TRBJ2-7; possibly TRBD2 for D (5 bases). The ends were cut back, 0 bases at V and 2 bases at J, with 8 bases in the middle. Germline V gives CDR1 SGHTA, CDR2 FQGNSA. The CDR3 runs 14 residues. The CDR3 is CASSLAGAPYEQYF. CDR3 coding DNA: TGTGCCAGCAGCTTAGCGGGAGCCCCCTACGAGCAGTACTTC.

This clonotype appeared a few times. V and J are TRBV20-1 and TRBJ2-3, with D possibly TRBD2 on 5 matching bases. The CDR3 has 13 amino acids. From germline, CDR1 is DFQATT and CDR2 SNEGSKA (reference sequence). Trimming left V 5 bases short and J 0 bases short, with 9 bases between. CDR3 DNA sequence: TGCAGTGCTCCTCGGGGAAGCACAGATACGCAGTATTTT. Translating it yields CSAPRGSTDTQYF.

This clonotype was picked up a small number of times. The junction differs from germline at one of its ends, possibly a read error. In nucleotides, the CDR3 is TGTGCCAGCAGTCACTCGGCCGGGACTAGCGGGCTCTCCTACGAGCAGTACTTC. Its protein is CASSHSAGTSGLSYEQYF. The rearrangement joins TRBV6-5 to TRBJ2-7, with 12 bases aligning to TRBD2. CDR3 length: 18 residues. CDR1 MNHEY and CDR2 SVGAGI come from the germline V gene.

The J gene is TRBJ2-1, the V gene TRBV30, with TRBD2 matching 7 bases. CDR1 is GTSNPN, CDR2 SVGIG, per germline (reference sequence). This CDR3 has 14 amino acids. V shed 5 bases, J shed 2 bases, and the junction held 6 bases outside the gene matches. The CDR3 DNA reads as TGTGCCTGGCGTGCGGGAGCCCCCTACAATGAGCAGTTCTTC. Translating it yields CAWRAGAPYNEQFF.

V and J are TRBV5-1 and TRBJ2-2; D possibly corresponds to TRBD2 (6 bases). Germline CDR1 reads SGHRS; CDR2 reads YFSETQ. The CDR3 sequence is 14 residues long. Trimming cost V 0 bases and J 6 bases, with 9 bases left between them. The CDR3 sequence: CASSLEEGAGELFF. CDR3 bases: TGCGCCAGCAGCTTGGAGGAGGGTGCCGGGGAGCTGTTTTTT.

The V gene is TRBV7-2, the J gene TRBJ2-7; 9 nucleotides agree with TRBD2. V lost 1 base to trimming and J lost 6 bases; unmatched junction nucleotides: 7. This CDR3 has 15 amino acids. Germline assignment: CDR1 SGHTA and CDR2 FQGNSA. The CDR3 loop is CASSLEGGRAIEQYF. CDR3 bases: TGTGCCAGCAGCTTAGAGGGCGGGAGGGCCATCGAGCAGTACTTC.

In this sample, this clonotype turned up once. V is TRBV7-2 and J is TRBJ2-1; possible D gene TRBD2, 6 bases. V dropped 5 bases and J dropped 15 bases, with 20 bases sitting between them. In germline, CDR1 is SGHTA, CDR2 FQGNSA. CDR3 size: 13 residues. In nucleotides, the CDR3 is TGTGCCAGCAGCATAAAGGGAGCCCGGGGGTGGTTCTTC. Translation: CASSIKGARGWFF.

This chain links TRBV12-3 or TRBV12-4 with TRBJ2-7; TRBD1 might be the D (6 bases). The CDR3 has 15 residues. Trimming took 5 bases from V and 2 from J, leaving 16 bases between them. The CDR3 nucleotides read TGTGCCAGCAGTGCTACAGGGAAAGCGGCCTACGAGCAGTACTTC. Its protein product is CASSATGKAAYEQYF.